Below, 18 T cell receptor beta chains from the same sample are listed, as sequenced in a study of neurological immune-mediated disorders. TCRdb reprocessed the 5' RACE reads via MiXCR and lists one record per CDR3 protein. Here the sample spans approximately 82,000 distinct CDR3 sequences, less than 15% being singletons. Time point denoted: longitudinal time-point 2. What was sequenced was PBMCs. These receptors all stem from a female donor with HTLV-1-associated myelopathy (HAM/TSP).

The rearrangement uses TRBV18 and TRBJ2-7; no reliable D call. Germline CDR1 and CDR2: KGHSH and LQKENI. The CDR3 consists of 13 residues. V was pared by 6 bases and J by 3 bases, with 12 bases between. This CDR3 reads CASSLDPGYEQYF. Written as DNA, the CDR3 is TGTGCCAGCTCCTTGGACCCAGGCTACGAGCAGTACTTC.

This clonotype was picked up one time. The J gene is TRBJ1-2, the V gene TRBV20-1; 8 positions agree with TRBD1. The germline V gene has CDR1 DFQATT and CDR2 SNEGSKA (reference sequence). The length of the CDR3 is 13 residues. With 4 bases clipped from V and 4 bases from J, the junction kept 5 bases outside the gene matches. CDR3 amino acids: CSAIRTGTYGYTF. The DNA of the CDR3 is TGCAGTGCTATCCGGACAGGGACCTATGGCTACACCTTC.

Notes on this clonotype: A much larger clone differs by one base, so this may be a read error. The gene calls are TRBV20-1 and TRBJ2-7; possibly TRBD2 for D (6 bases). The CDR3 has 15 residues. Looked up from germline, CDR1 is DFQATT and CDR2 is SNEGSKA (reference sequence). The CDR3 nucleotides read TGCAGTGCTAGATCCCCTAACCGGGACTTTGACGATCAGTACTTC. Its protein is CSARSPNRDFDDQYF.

This clonotype has at least ten counts. The chain employs TRBV28 and TRBJ2-1; 8 bases match TRBD2. In germline, CDR1 is MDHEN, CDR2 SYDVKM. The ends lost 8 bases at V and 4 bases at J; junction bases unmatched: 10. CDR3 length: 15 amino acids. CDR3 DNA sequence: TGTGCCAGCTCGGAAGGCGGGGGGACGTACAATGAGCAGTTCTTC. Its protein product is CASSEGGGTYNEQFF.

In its sample, this clonotype was seen many times. The chain carries TRBV5-1 and TRBJ2-3; 7 nucleotides align to TRBD1. This CDR3 has 16 residues. V lost 3 bases and J lost 3; bases outside the gene matches: 10. Germline values: CDR1 SGHRS, CDR2 YFSETQ. CDR3 DNA sequence: TGCGCCAGCAGCTCCGGGACAGCAAACATTACAGATACGCAGTATTTT. Amino acids: CASSSGTANITDTQYF.

This clonotype was observed at least ten times. The gene calls are TRBV5-1 and TRBJ2-1, with 9 bases fitting TRBD1. J lost 4 bases, V lost 3 bases, and 8 bases had no gene match. Germline V gene data show CDR1 as SGHRS and CDR2 as YFSETQ. The CDR3 runs to 16 residues. The CDR3 sequence: CASSSAGTGKYNEQFF. Written as DNA, the CDR3 is TGCGCCAGCAGCTCGGCCGGGACAGGGAAATACAATGAGCAGTTCTTC. The complete variable domain, with remaining parts taken from reference TRBV5-1 and TRBJ2-1, reads KAGVTQTPRYLIKTRGQQVTLSCSPISGHRSVSWYQQTPGQGLQFLFEYFSETQRNKGNFPGRFSGRQFSNSRSEMNVSTLELGDSALYLCASSSAGTGKYNEQFFGPGTRLTVL.

This clonotype has a count of ten or more. This chain joins TRBV2 and TRBJ2-1; TRBD2 might be the D (5 bases). From germline, CDR1 is SNHLY and CDR2 FYNNEI. V lost 7 bases, J lost 1 base, and 20 bases lay in between. This CDR3 comprises 17 residues. CDR3 sequence reads: CASNPRRQVISYNEQFF. The CDR3 coding sequence is TGTGCCAGCAACCCCCGGAGGCAGGTCATATCCTACAATGAGCAGTTCTTC.

A word on this clonotype: A read error may account for a junction end that differs from germline. CDR3 in amino acids: CASGLAPGQSYGCTF. The CDR3 coding sequence is TGTGCTAGTGGTTTGGCACCGGGACAGAGTTATGGCTGCACCTTC. The chain is built from TRBV12-5 and TRBJ1-2, with TRBD1 matching over 7 bases. CDR3 length: 15 residues. Germline CDR1 LGHNT, CDR2 FRNRAP.

This clonotype was picked up many times. The rearrangement uses TRBV7-8 and TRBJ1-4; TRBD1 aligns across 10 bases. J gave up 5 bases and V 0 bases, and 6 bases lay outside the gene matches. The CDR3 extends over 17 amino acids. The germline CDR1 and CDR2 sequences are SGHVS and FQNEAQ. The CDR3 spells CASSLAGTGDLNEKLFF. CDR3 bases: TGTGCCAGCAGCTTAGCAGGGACAGGGGACCTCAATGAAAAACTGTTTTTT. The complete variable domain, with remaining parts taken from reference TRBV7-8 and TRBJ1-4, reads GAGVSQSPRYKVAKRGQDVALRCDPISGHVSLFWYQQALGQGPEFLTYFQNEAQLDKSGLPSDRFFAERPEGSVSTLKIQRTQQEDSAVYLCASSLAGTGDLNEKLFFGSGTQLSVL.

This clonotype was seen a handful of times. The genes are TRBV3-1 and TRBJ2-7; D possibly uses TRBD1 or TRBD2 (5 bases each). The CDR3 consists of 15 residues. Looked up from germline, CDR1 is LGHDT and CDR2 is YNNKEL (reference sequence). V lost 6 bases, J lost 6 bases, and 21 bases lay in between. The CDR3 loop is CASRPSGRSTSEQYF. In DNA, the CDR3 is TGTGCCAGCAGACCTTCGGGACGGAGTACGTCCGAGCAGTACTTC.

In this sample, this clonotype turned up many times. The chain has TRBV3-1 and TRBJ1-6; TRBD1 is a possible D gene (5 bases). The V gene lost 3 bases and the J gene lost 13 bases, with 13 bases spanning the gap. The CDR3 has 13 residues. CDR1 is LGHDT and CDR2 is YNNKEL in the germline V gene (reference sequence). CDR3 nucleotide sequence: TGTGCCAGCAGCCAGAGGCCCCGGGACCCCCTCCACTTT. Protein sequence: CASSQRPRDPLHF. The whole variable domain, filled in from reference TRBV3-1 and TRBJ1-6, reads DTAVSQTPKYLVTQMGNDKSIKCEQNLGHDTMYWYKQDSKKFLKIMFSYNNKELIINETVPNRFSPKSPDKAHLNLHINSLELGDSAVYFCASSQRPRDPLHFGNGTRLTVT.

This clonotype has at least ten counts. The chain couples TRBV10-1 to TRBJ2-1, with TRBD2 matching 8 bases. The germline V gene encodes CDR1 WNHNN and CDR2 SYGVQD (reference sequence). This CDR3 has 17 residues. The V segment lost 0 bases and the J segment 4 bases; nucleotides outside the gene matches: 8. The CDR3: CASSESNFGGGYNEQFF. CDR3 bases: TGCGCCAGCAGTGAGTCGAACTTCGGCGGGGGGTACAATGAGCAGTTCTTC.

This clonotype was detected ten times or more. V and J are TRBV2 and TRBJ2-2; perhaps D is TRBD1 or TRBD2 (6 bases each). Germline V gene data show CDR1 as SNHLY and CDR2 as FYNNEI. The CDR3 length is 16 residues. Trimming removed 5 bases at V and 0 bases at J, with 13 bases between. The DNA of the CDR3 is TGTGCCAGCAGTCTACAGGGACTTACGAACACCGGGGAGCTGTTTTTT. Its protein product is CASSLQGLTNTGELFF.

At least ten counts were recorded for this clonotype. The V call is TRBV2, the J call TRBJ1-1; 8 positions agree with TRBD1. CDR3 length equals 12 residues. The J segment lost 10 bases and the V segment lost 2 bases, leaving 3 bases of the junction unmatched. CDR1 SNHLY and CDR2 FYNNEI come from the germline V gene. Here the CDR3 DNA reads TGTGCCAGCAGTGAACAGGGGGCGCGAGCTTTCTTT. Its translation is CASSEQGARAFF.

The table lists this clonotype with many counts. The chain joins TRBV7-8 to TRBJ1-2; TRBD1 aligns across 7 bases. This CDR3 is built from 17 residues. In germline, CDR1 is SGHVS, CDR2 FQNEAQ. V gave up 3 bases and J gave up 8 bases; unmatched junction bases: 18. The CDR3 nucleotides read TGTGCCAGCAGCTTTACCATGGGACAGCAACATATTGGAGGCTACACCTTC. It specifies CASSFTMGQQHIGGYTF.

This clonotype was seen repeatedly, ten times or more. In nucleotides, the CDR3 is TGTGCCAGCAGCTCGCAGGGGGCGAGGACTGAAGCTTTCTTT. Translating it yields CASSSQGARTEAFF. The gene calls are TRBV5-5 and TRBJ1-1; 8 nucleotides agree with TRBD1. V trimming: 3 bases; J trimming: 5 bases; junction bases outside the gene matches: 6. The CDR3 covers 14 residues. Germline CDR1 is SGHKS and CDR2 is YYEKEE (reference sequence).

This clonotype has at least ten counts. The rearrangement uses TRBV5-1 and TRBJ2-2; D might be TRBD1 (5 bases). The V end lost 7 bases, the J end lost 1 base, and 11 bases lay between the germline ends. This CDR3 has 14 residues. The V gene's germline CDR1 is SGHRS and CDR2 YFSETQ. CDR3 nucleotide sequence: TGCGCCAGCCACCCCGGACAGAACACCGGGGAGCTGTTTTTT. Amino acids: CASHPGQNTGELFF.

This clonotype showed up many times. The chain joins TRBV28 to TRBJ2-1; D is possibly TRBD1 (5 bases). CDR1 and CDR2 from the germline V gene are MDHEN and SYDVKM. Trimming took off 3 bases at V and 5 bases at J, with 11 bases between the two ends. This CDR3 region has 14 residues. CDR3 protein: CASSFQGVHNEQFF. The CDR3 nucleotides are TGTGCCAGCAGTTTTCAGGGCGTCCACAATGAGCAGTTCTTC. Supplemented by reference TRBV28 and TRBJ2-1, the full variable domain reads DVKVTQSSRYLVKRTGEKVFLECVQDMDHENMFWYRQDPGLGLRLIYFSYDVKMKEKGDIPEGYSVSREKKERFSLILESASTNQTSMYLCASSFQGVHNEQFFGPGTRLTVL.